These T cell receptor beta chains were read from a single sample in a study of blood T cell repertoires in COVID-19. TCRdb's table, derived via immunoSEQ multiplex PCR, lists solely in-frame clones and lacks some. The sample has approximately 150,000 clones, more than 60% seen once. The sample was peripheral blood. These receptors originate from a middle-aged man with acute or convalescent COVID-19. Each CDR3 is given without its conserved first and last residue. Fields, in order: clone size, V gene, CDR3 protein. Size is omitted from some rows. Given values are once, few, many or a class for expanded clones.

.,TRBV5-1,ASSTRHQGAEAF
once,TRBV18,ASSPQEGAGTEAF
once,TRBV11-3,ASTRTGSSGANVLT
.,TRBV10-1,ASSLPGQGISEKLF
.,TRBV15,ATGRGKNTEAF
.,TRBV29-1,SVPGGTEAF
.,TRBV6-5,ASSYTRLAVPDTQY
.,TRBV5-1,ASSLVGYREDTQY
.,TRBV4-1,ASSPSGQGTYEQY
.,TRBV6-4,ASSPTSGGADTQY
.,TRBV12-3/TRBV12-4,ASSFSGGTQY
.,TRBV4-2,ASSQDTGGGYGYT
few,TRBV19,ASSIQGQQNIQY
.,TRBV6-5,ASLFQGNSNNEQF
.,TRBV5-1,ASSLGTGVNTGELF
.,TRBV6-5,ASGKGASETQY
.,TRBV12-5,ASGLSGGMAPLH
.,TRBV2,ASRRTGGLQTGELF
many,TRBV9,ASSTRAPISNYGYT
.,TRBV29-1,SADSLNTEAF
.,TRBV27,ASSPGTAGLH
.,TRBV19,ASSIVWAADGYT
.,TRBV18,ASSPPTTGGIGYT
.,TRBV5-1,ASSSEAGNQPQH
.,TRBV6-6,ASSQGVRSLFHYEQY
few,TRBV2,ASRLTGNTIY
few,TRBV30,AWKKPGSYGYT
.,TRBV30,AWSPKKGTVGNQPQH
.,TRBV19,ASTNAVSNGYT
few,TRBV19,AVQGDNSPLH
.,TRBV6-5,ASLSTDTQY
.,TRBV3-1/TRBV3-2,ASSRRGFGNEQF
.,TRBV7-8,ASSLQGETQY
.,TRBV29-1,SVTGGGHGYGYT
.,TRBV9,ASSARGTPDTGELF
once,TRBV3-1/TRBV3-2,ASSQTRTALIETQY
.,TRBV6-4,ASSEGTSEVYEQF
.,TRBV2,ASSWTGTNEKLF
.,TRBV19,ASSASQGEYASPLH
.,TRBV7-2,ASSTSDMNYGYT
.,TRBV5-1,ASSLDNPGNTIY
.,TRBV24-1,ATSDPKQPLGQAPYEQY
.,TRBV6-5,ASSPTGVLDTQY
.,TRBV5-4,ASSNRVNYGYT
.,TRBV28,ASRSGFADTQY
.,TRBV10-3,AISGGQREKLF
.,TRBV7-9,ASSLGRSAGPETEAF
.,TRBV13,ASSSGDGTNFAPLH
.,TRBV18,ASSSLQGNMNTEAF
.,TRBV15,ATSRVETETQY
once,TRBV6-5,ASQITYEQY
.,TRBV20-1,SAQDETQY
.,TRBV12-5,ASGLVVNPRAPGANVLT